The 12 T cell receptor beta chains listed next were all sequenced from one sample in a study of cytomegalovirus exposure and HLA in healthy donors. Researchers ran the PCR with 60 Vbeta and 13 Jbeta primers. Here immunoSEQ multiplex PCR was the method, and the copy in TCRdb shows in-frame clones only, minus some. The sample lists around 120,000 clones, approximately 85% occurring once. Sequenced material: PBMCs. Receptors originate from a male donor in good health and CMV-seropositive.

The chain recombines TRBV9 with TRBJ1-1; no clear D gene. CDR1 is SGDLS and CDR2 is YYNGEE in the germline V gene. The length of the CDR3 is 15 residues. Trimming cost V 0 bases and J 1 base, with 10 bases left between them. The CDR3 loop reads CASSVDGRANTEAFF. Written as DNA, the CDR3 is TGTGCCAGCAGCGTAGATGGGAGGGCGAACACTGAAGCTTTCTTT. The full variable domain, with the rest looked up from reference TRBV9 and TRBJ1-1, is DSGVTQTPKHLITATGQRVTLRCSPRSGDLSVYWYQQSLDQGLQFLIQYYNGEERAKGNILERFSAQQFPDLHSELNLSSLELGDSALYFCASSVDGRANTEAFFGQGTRLTVV.

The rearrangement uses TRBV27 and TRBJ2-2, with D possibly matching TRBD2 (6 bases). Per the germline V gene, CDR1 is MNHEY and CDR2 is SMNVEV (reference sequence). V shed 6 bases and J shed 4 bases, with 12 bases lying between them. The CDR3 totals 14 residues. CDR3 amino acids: CASSPRGFTGELFF. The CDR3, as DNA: TGTGCCAGCAGCCCCCGGGGGTTCACCGGGGAGCTGTTTTTT.

CDR3 in amino acids: CASSPRDTQYF. CDR3 bases: TGTGCCAGCAGCCCGCGCGATACGCAGTATTTT. The gene calls are TRBV7-2 and TRBJ2-3; D uncertain. Trimming removed 5 bases at V and 6 bases at J, with 6 bases between. The CDR3 runs 11 residues. Germline lookup yields CDR1 SGHTA and CDR2 FQGNSA.

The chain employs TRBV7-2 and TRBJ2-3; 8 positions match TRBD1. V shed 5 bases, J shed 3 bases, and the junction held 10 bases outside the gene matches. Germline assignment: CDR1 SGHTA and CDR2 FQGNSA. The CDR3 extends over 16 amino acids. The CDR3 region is CASSRQGQAGTDTQYF. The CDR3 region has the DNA TGTGCCAGCAGCAGACAGGGACAGGCTGGGACAGATACGCAGTATTTT. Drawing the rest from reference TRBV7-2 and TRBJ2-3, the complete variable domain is GAGVSQSPSNKVTEKGKDVELRCDPISGHTALYWYRQSLGQGLEFLIYFQGNSAPDKSGLPSDRFSAERTGGSVSTLTIQRTQQEDSAVYLCASSRQGQAGTDTQYFGPGTRLTVL.

CDR3 DNA: TGTGCCAGCAGTTGGCTAGCTGCTATGGGGAGCTCCTACAATGAGCAGTTCTTC. It specifies CASSWLAAMGSSYNEQFF. This rearrangement joins TRBV27 to TRBJ2-1, with TRBD2 as a possible D gene (5 bases). Deletions cut 4 bases from V and 0 bases from J, with 19 bases between. CDR3 length: 18 amino acids. Germline V gives CDR1 MNHEY, CDR2 SMNVEV (reference sequence).

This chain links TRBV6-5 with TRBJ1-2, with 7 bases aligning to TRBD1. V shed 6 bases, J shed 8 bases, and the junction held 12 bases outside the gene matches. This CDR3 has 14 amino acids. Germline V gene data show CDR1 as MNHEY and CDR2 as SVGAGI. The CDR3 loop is CASRPTGDGIGYTF. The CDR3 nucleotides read TGTGCCAGCAGGCCCACAGGGGACGGGATCGGCTACACCTTC.

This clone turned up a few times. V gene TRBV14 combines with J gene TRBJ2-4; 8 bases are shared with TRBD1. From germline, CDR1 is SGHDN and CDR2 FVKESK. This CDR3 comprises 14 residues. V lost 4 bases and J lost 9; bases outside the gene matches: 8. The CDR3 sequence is CASSRLTGVGIQYF. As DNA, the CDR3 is TGTGCCAGCAGCCGCCTGACAGGGGTAGGCATTCAGTACTTC.

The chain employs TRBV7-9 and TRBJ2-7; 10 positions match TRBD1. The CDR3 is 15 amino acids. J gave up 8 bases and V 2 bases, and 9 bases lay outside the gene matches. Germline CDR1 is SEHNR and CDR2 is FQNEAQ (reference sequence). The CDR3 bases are TGTGCCAGCAGCTTACAGACCGGGACAGGGGAGAAGCAGTACTTC. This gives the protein CASSLQTGTGEKQYF.

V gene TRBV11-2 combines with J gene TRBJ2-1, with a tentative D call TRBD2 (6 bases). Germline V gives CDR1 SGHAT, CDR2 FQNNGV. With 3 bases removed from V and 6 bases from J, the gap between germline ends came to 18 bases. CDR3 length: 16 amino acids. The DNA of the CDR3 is TGTGCCAGCAGCTTGGACTACCCCCCTCCTGTCAATGAGCAGTTCTTC. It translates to CASSLDYPPPVNEQFF.

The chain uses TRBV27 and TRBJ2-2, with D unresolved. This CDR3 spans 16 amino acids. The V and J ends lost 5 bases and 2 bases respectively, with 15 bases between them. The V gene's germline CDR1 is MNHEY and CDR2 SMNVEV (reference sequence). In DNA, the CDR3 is TGTGCCAGCAGTGCCCGACTCCAGCCAAACACCGGGGAGCTGTTTTTT. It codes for CASSARLQPNTGELFF.

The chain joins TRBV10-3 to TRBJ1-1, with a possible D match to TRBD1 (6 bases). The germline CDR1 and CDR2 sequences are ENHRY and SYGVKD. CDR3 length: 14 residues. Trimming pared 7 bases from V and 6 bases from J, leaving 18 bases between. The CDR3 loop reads CAITGLGAGAEAFF. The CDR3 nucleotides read TGTGCCATCACCGGGTTAGGGGCAGGGGCTGAAGCTTTCTTT.

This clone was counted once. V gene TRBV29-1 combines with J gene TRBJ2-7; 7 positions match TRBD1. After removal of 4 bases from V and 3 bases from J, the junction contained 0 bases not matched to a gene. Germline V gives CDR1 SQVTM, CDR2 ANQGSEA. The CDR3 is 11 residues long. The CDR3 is CSVGDSYEQYF. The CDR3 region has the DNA TGCAGCGTTGGGGACAGCTACGAGCAGTACTTC.